Listed below are T cell receptor beta chains from one sample, sequenced in a study of long-term antiretroviral therapy in people with HIV. Generated by immunoSEQ multiplex PCR, the TCRdb table keeps only in-frame clones and is missing some. In the table there are approximately 29,000 clones, 70% to 90% of which are singletons. Source: unsorted PBMCs, taken 0.5 years after starting antiretroviral therapy. These receptor sequences come from a woman in her late teens or twenties with HIV. Both conserved end residues are part of each CDR3. D genes are given only for firm matches. Clone sizes are given selectively: once, few, many, or a class where the clone is expanded.

abundance: -
d_gene: TRBD1
j_gene: TRBJ1-2
v_gene: TRBV6-5
CDR3nt: TGTGCCAGCAGTTACTGGACAGGGTATGGCTACACCTTC
CDR3aa: CASSYWTGYGYTF

abundance: once
d_gene: TRBD1
j_gene: TRBJ2-7
v_gene: TRBV5-6
CDR3nt: TGTGCCAGCAGCCTGGTGGACAGGGAATCGTACGAGCAGTACTTC
CDR3aa: CASSLVDRESYEQYF

abundance: -
d_gene: -
j_gene: TRBJ2-6
v_gene: TRBV25-1
CDR3nt: TGTGCCAGCAGTTTGACCGGGGCCAACGTCCTGACTTTC
CDR3aa: CASSLTGANVLTF

abundance: -
d_gene: -
j_gene: TRBJ2-1
v_gene: TRBV21-1
CDR3nt: TGTGCCAGCAGCAAGGAGAATAGCGGGCCCTACAATGAGCAGTTCTTC
CDR3aa: CASSKENSGPYNEQFF

abundance: -
d_gene: TRBD2
j_gene: TRBJ2-2
v_gene: TRBV5-1
CDR3nt: TGCGCCAGCAGCTGGGGACTAGCGGGAGGGGACACCGGGGAGCTGTTTTTT
CDR3aa: CASSWGLAGGDTGELFF

abundance: once
d_gene: -
j_gene: TRBJ1-1
v_gene: TRBV5-1
CDR3nt: TGCGCCAGCAGCTTGGGGCCGTTGGAGAACACTGAAGCTTTCTTT
CDR3aa: CASSLGPLENTEAFF

abundance: -
d_gene: TRBD1
j_gene: TRBJ1-2
v_gene: TRBV7-2
CDR3nt: TGTGCCAGCAGCTCGGGGACAGGCTTTGATGGCTACACCTTC
CDR3aa: CASSSGTGFDGYTF

abundance: -
d_gene: TRBD1
j_gene: TRBJ2-1
v_gene: TRBV5-1
CDR3nt: TGCGCCAGCAGCTTGGGGGCAGGGGGCTATGAGCAGTTCTTC
CDR3aa: CASSLGAGGYEQFF

abundance: -
d_gene: -
j_gene: TRBJ2-7
v_gene: TRBV2
CDR3nt: TGTGCCAGCAGTGGGAGTAGGGGCCACGAGCAGTACTTC
CDR3aa: CASSGSRGHEQYF

abundance: -
d_gene: -
j_gene: TRBJ2-7
v_gene: TRBV5-3
CDR3nt: TGTGCCAGAAGCTCGAGTCACTCGGGAGACCCCGAGCAGTACTTC
CDR3aa: CARSSSHSGDPEQYF

abundance: once
d_gene: -
j_gene: TRBJ1-5
v_gene: TRBV7-2
CDR3nt: TGTGCCAGCAGCTTAGTGTTGGGAGGGGGCAATCAGCCCCAGCATTTT
CDR3aa: CASSLVLGGGNQPQHF

abundance: -
d_gene: -
j_gene: TRBJ2-3
v_gene: TRBV9
CDR3nt: TGTGCCAGCAGCGTCGTAGGGGGCACAGATACGCAGTATTTT
CDR3aa: CASSVVGGTDTQYF

abundance: -
d_gene: TRBD1
j_gene: TRBJ2-7
v_gene: TRBV7-9
CDR3nt: TGTGCCAGCAGCCCCGTCGGGACAGACCGATCTACTGCCTACGAGCAGTACTTC
CDR3aa: CASSPVGTDRSTAYEQYF

abundance: -
d_gene: -
j_gene: TRBJ2-5
v_gene: TRBV28
CDR3nt: TGTGCCAGCAGTTTATTGGGACTCCATCCGTACTTC
CDR3aa: CASSLLGLHPYF

abundance: -
d_gene: -
j_gene: TRBJ1-4
v_gene: TRBV25-1
CDR3nt: TGTGCCAGCAGCGACAGCTTCAAAGGTGAAAAACTGTTTTTT
CDR3aa: CASSDSFKGEKLFF

abundance: -
d_gene: -
j_gene: TRBJ2-2
v_gene: TRBV14
CDR3nt: TGTGCCAGCAGCCAAATTGATAGCACCGGGGAGCTGTTTTTT
CDR3aa: CASSQIDSTGELFF

abundance: -
d_gene: -
j_gene: TRBJ2-3
v_gene: TRBV10-3
CDR3nt: TGTGCCATCAAGGGTCTAGGGCCGCTCGCGGGAGATACGCAGTATTTT
CDR3aa: CAIKGLGPLAGDTQYF

abundance: -
d_gene: TRBD1
j_gene: TRBJ1-1
v_gene: TRBV19
CDR3nt: TGTGCCAGTGCAACAGGGGGCTATTTACCTGAAGCTTTCTTT
CDR3aa: CASATGGYLPEAFF

abundance: -
d_gene: -
j_gene: TRBJ1-6
v_gene: TRBV7-3
CDR3nt: TGTGCCAGCAGCTTACAACGGGGGGTGTCACCCCTCCACTTT
CDR3aa: CASSLQRGVSPLHF

abundance: once
d_gene: -
j_gene: TRBJ1-4
v_gene: TRBV7-9
CDR3nt: TGTGCCAGCAGCCCGACATTAGGGGACACAGGGTGGAAACTGTTTTTT
CDR3aa: CASSPTLGDTGWKLFF

abundance: -
d_gene: -
j_gene: TRBJ2-5
v_gene: TRBV21-1
CDR3nt: TGTGCCAGCAGCAGGGGCCAAGAGACCCAGTACTTC
CDR3aa: CASSRGQETQYF

abundance: -
d_gene: -
j_gene: TRBJ2-1
v_gene: TRBV19
CDR3nt: TGTGCCAGTAGTGTGGGACTTTCCTATTCCTACAATGAGCAGTTCTTC
CDR3aa: CASSVGLSYSYNEQFF

abundance: -
d_gene: -
j_gene: TRBJ1-4
v_gene: TRBV6-5
CDR3nt: TGTGCCAGCAGTTCCACTAATGAAAAACTGTTTTTT
CDR3aa: CASSSTNEKLFF

abundance: -
d_gene: -
j_gene: TRBJ1-5
v_gene: TRBV28
CDR3nt: TGTGCCAGCAGTTGGGGGAATCAGCCCCAGCATTTT
CDR3aa: CASSWGNQPQHF

abundance: -
d_gene: TRBD2
j_gene: TRBJ2-7
v_gene: TRBV2
CDR3nt: TGTGCCAGCAGTGAAAGGCCGGGAGGCCGATACGAGCAGTACTTC
CDR3aa: CASSERPGGRYEQYF

abundance: -
d_gene: -
j_gene: TRBJ1-1
v_gene: TRBV10-3
CDR3nt: TGTGCCATCAGTGAGACGACAAGCCGGAACACTGAAGCTTTCTTT
CDR3aa: CAISETTSRNTEAFF

abundance: -
d_gene: TRBD2
j_gene: TRBJ2-7
v_gene: TRBV4-1
CDR3nt: TGCGCCAGCAGCCAGAATAGCGGGAGTTTCTACGAGCAGTACTTC
CDR3aa: CASSQNSGSFYEQYF

abundance: -
d_gene: -
j_gene: TRBJ2-1
v_gene: TRBV6-6
CDR3nt: TGTGCCAGCAGTGACGACTTCGACAATGAGCAGTTCTTC
CDR3aa: CASSDDFDNEQFF

abundance: once
d_gene: TRBD2
j_gene: TRBJ2-7
v_gene: TRBV5-1
CDR3nt: TGCGCCAGCAGCTTGCCCCCCTTAGCGGGGTCACGATTGTGGCAGTACTTC
CDR3aa: CASSLPPLAGSRLWQYF

abundance: -
d_gene: TRBD2
j_gene: TRBJ2-5
v_gene: TRBV6-5
CDR3nt: TGTGCCAGCAGCCGTAGGACTAGGATCGAGACCCAGTACTTC
CDR3aa: CASSRRTRIETQYF

abundance: -
d_gene: -
j_gene: TRBJ1-1
v_gene: TRBV9
CDR3nt: TGTGCCAGCAGGGGATTTAGGGGAAGGGGGGGGATGAACACTGAAGCTTTCTTT
CDR3aa: CASRGFRGRGGMNTEAFF

abundance: -
d_gene: -
j_gene: TRBJ2-1
v_gene: TRBV13
CDR3nt: TGTGCCAGCAGCCCAAGCGGCAATGAGCAGTTCTTC
CDR3aa: CASSPSGNEQFF

abundance: few
d_gene: -
j_gene: TRBJ1-1
v_gene: TRBV7-3
CDR3nt: TGTGCCAGCAGCTTATATGGTAGCACTGAAGCTTTCTTT
CDR3aa: CASSLYGSTEAFF

abundance: -
d_gene: -
j_gene: TRBJ2-3
v_gene: TRBV7-8
CDR3nt: TGTGCCAGCAGCTCTCGGGCCCTCGGGGTCACAGATACGCAGTATTTT
CDR3aa: CASSSRALGVTDTQYF